Shown below are 21 T cell receptor beta chains from a single sample sequenced in a study of T-cell reconstitution after alpha-beta-depleted transplantation in children. Unique molecular identifiers tagged the TCRbeta library. TCRdb reprocessed the PCR reads with MiXCR, giving one entry per CDR3 protein. The sample has 250,000 to 350,000 distinct CDR3 sequences; almost 10% are singletons. The sequenced sample was PBMCs from the stem cell graft donor, obtained from the stem cell graft. Source of these receptors: a human donor who donated a stem cell graft to a child with SCID.

This sequence joins TRBV6-1 and TRBJ2-2; D possibly corresponds to TRBD1 (6 bases). This CDR3 comprises 15 residues. The germline gives CDR1 MNHNS, CDR2 SASEGT. The germline V and J ends were trimmed by 6 bases and 4 bases, with 15 bases remaining between them. For the CDR3, the DNA is TGTGCCAGCAGGCAAGACAGGTCGGGCACCGGGGAGCTGTTTTTT. It specifies CASRQDRSGTGELFF.

In this sample, this clonotype turned up a few times. This chain links TRBV5-5 with TRBJ2-2; the D is unclear. Germline V gene data show CDR1 as SGHKS and CDR2 as YYEKEE (reference sequence). The V gene lost 5 bases and the J gene lost 7 bases, with 15 bases spanning the gap. The CDR3 spans 14 residues. The CDR3 sequence: CASRTGRVSGELFF. The CDR3 DNA reads as TGTGCCAGCAGGACTGGGCGTGTCAGCGGGGAGCTGTTTTTT.

The chain joins TRBV7-9 to TRBJ2-3, with D possibly being TRBD2 (5 bases). The germline CDR1 and CDR2 sequences are SEHNR and FQNEAQ (reference sequence). Trimming pared 7 bases from V and 2 bases from J, leaving 16 bases between. The CDR3 extends over 15 amino acids. The CDR3 spells CASKIGSADTDTQYF. The CDR3 nucleotides are TGTGCCAGCAAGATAGGGAGCGCGGACACAGATACGCAGTATTTT.

This clonotype was observed a few times. This sequence joins TRBV18 and TRBJ2-1, with D possibly being TRBD1 (5 bases). There are 15 residues in the CDR3. Trimming took off 4 bases at V and 9 bases at J, with 19 bases between the two ends. Per the germline V gene, CDR1 is KGHSH and CDR2 is LQKENI. DNA for the CDR3: TGTGCCAGCTCACAACAGGAATCTGTTACGGGTGAGCAGTTCTTC. This codes for CASSQQESVTGEQFF.

The rearrangement links TRBV12-3 or TRBV12-4 to TRBJ2-3, with TRBD2 matching over 7 bases. This CDR3 is 16 amino acids long. Trimming cost V 3 bases and J 0 bases; bases outside gene matches: 6. The CDR3 loop reads CASSFAGTTSTDTQYF. CDR3 nucleotides: TGTGCCAGCAGTTTCGCAGGGACTACTAGCACAGATACGCAGTATTTT.

This clonotype was picked up a small number of times. The chain is built from TRBV6-1 and TRBJ1-1; 8 nucleotides match TRBD1. V was clipped by 7 bases and J by 4 bases; unmatched bases: 11. This CDR3 region has 15 residues. Germline V gives CDR1 MNHNS, CDR2 SASEGT. Here the CDR3 reads CASIRSQGVITEAFF. The CDR3, as DNA: TGTGCCAGCATCCGGTCACAGGGGGTAATCACTGAAGCTTTCTTT.

The chain is built from TRBV6-1 and TRBJ2-5, with TRBD1 matching 7 bases. Per the germline V gene, CDR1 is MNHNS and CDR2 is SASEGT. The CDR3 totals 13 residues. V trimming: 6 bases; J trimming: 3 bases; junction bases outside the gene matches: 4. The CDR3 spells CASRPGQKETQYF. The DNA of the CDR3 is TGTGCCAGCAGACCGGGACAGAAAGAGACCCAGTACTTC.

This clonotype was counted between two and nine times. The rearrangement joins TRBV12-3 or TRBV12-4 to TRBJ2-1, with 8 bases fitting TRBD2. Trimming cost V 7 bases and J 0 bases; bases outside gene matches: 8. CDR3 length: 16 amino acids. In DNA form, the CDR3 reads TGTGCCAGCACCTGGCGCGCGGGGGGCTCCTACAATGAGCAGTTCTTC. Translated: CASTWRAGGSYNEQFF.

This clonotype was picked up many times. The rearrangement joins TRBV6-5 to TRBJ1-2; 9 bases map to TRBD1. V trimming: 8 bases; J trimming: 8 bases; junction bases outside the gene matches: 6. The CDR3 is 12 residues long. In germline, CDR1 is MNHEY, CDR2 SVGAGI. The CDR3 DNA reads TGTGCCAGCCTAACAGGGGGCGGCGGCTACACCTTC. This encodes CASLTGGGGYTF.

The chain is built from TRBV7-3 and TRBJ2-1; 13 bases align to TRBD2. The CDR3 has 18 residues. The V gene's germline CDR1 is SGHTA and CDR2 FQGTGA. V gave up 5 bases and J gave up 1 base; unmatched junction bases: 8. The CDR3 nucleotides read TGTGCCAGCAGCCTAGGGGGACTAGCGGGGTCTTCCTACAATGAGCAGTTCTTC. Its translation is CASSLGGLAGSSYNEQFF.

This chain connects TRBV20-1 to TRBJ1-5; no firm D call. The CDR3 runs 12 residues. The V gene lost 3 bases and the J gene lost 7 bases, with 10 bases spanning the gap. Germline CDR1 is DFQATT and CDR2 is SNEGSKA (reference sequence). The CDR3 here is CSASEEIQPQHF. The CDR3 bases are TGCAGTGCTAGCGAGGAGATACAGCCCCAGCATTTT.

The sample holds a few counts of this clonotype. The chain combines TRBV4-1 with TRBJ2-7, with TRBD2 identical over 7 bases. CDR3 length equals 15 residues. CDR1 is MGHRA and CDR2 is YSYEKL in the germline V gene. Trimming cost V 4 bases and J 3 bases; bases outside gene matches: 9. The CDR3 DNA is TGCGCCAGCAGCCCCCGCGGGGGAGCGCTCTACGAGCAGTACTTC. It codes for CASSPRGGALYEQYF.

This sequence joins TRBV20-1 and TRBJ1-1; 9 nucleotides line up with TRBD1. CDR1 and CDR2 from the germline V gene are DFQATT and SNEGSKA (reference sequence). The length of the CDR3 is 13 residues. Trimming at V came to 6 bases and at J to 0 bases, leaving 2 bases not matched to a gene. The CDR3 here is CSAWTGVNTEAFF. The DNA for the CDR3 is TGCAGTGCATGGACAGGGGTGAACACTGAAGCTTTCTTT.

This clonotype was picked up a small number of times. CDR3 DNA: TGCAGTGCTAGCCGCCCGACGGGGGGGGCCTTAGATACGCAGTATTTT. Its protein product is CSASRPTGGALDTQYF. The V call is TRBV20-1, the J call TRBJ2-3; 8 bases agree with TRBD2. V was clipped by 3 bases and J by 5 bases; unmatched bases: 13. The V gene's germline CDR1 is DFQATT and CDR2 SNEGSKA (reference sequence). The CDR3 runs 16 residues.

This clonotype was counted only a few times. V gene TRBV5-1 combines with J gene TRBJ2-2; 9 bases match TRBD1. Germline V CDR1 and CDR2: SGHRS, YFSETQ. The CDR3 is 15 residues long. Unmatched junction bases numbered 6, after V lost 2 bases and J lost 7 bases. DNA for the CDR3: TGCGCCAGCAGCTTCGAACAGGGGGCTGTCGGGGAGCTGTTTTTT. As protein: CASSFEQGAVGELFF.

This clonotype was observed a few times. This chain joins TRBV20-1 and TRBJ1-6; a weak D match, TRBD1 (5 bases). The CDR3 loop spans 14 amino acids. The germline V gene encodes CDR1 DFQATT and CDR2 SNEGSKA (reference sequence). Trimming stripped 5 bases from V and 9 bases from J, with 17 bases between. CDR3 sequence (DNA): TGCAGTGCTCACCCGGGGGGGTCGCGTTCACCCCTCCACTTT. Protein: CSAHPGGSRSPLHF.

This chain uses TRBV9 with TRBJ1-5, with D hard to call. The CDR3 is 15 amino acids. Trimming removed 1 base at V and 3 bases at J, with 11 bases between. Germline assignment: CDR1 SGDLS and CDR2 YYNGEE. The CDR3 sequence is CASSVIGHNNQPQHF. CDR3 DNA sequence: TGTGCCAGCAGCGTAATAGGGCATAACAATCAGCCCCAGCATTTT.

The chain is built from TRBV3-1 and TRBJ2-7; possibly TRBD2 for D (5 bases). CDR3 length equals 12 residues. V lost 2 bases and J lost 7, with 9 bases in between. Germline values: CDR1 LGHDT, CDR2 YNNKEL (reference sequence). CDR3 in DNA: TGTGCCAGCAGCCAAATAGGCGGGGAGCAGTACTTC. Translating gives CASSQIGGEQYF.

This clonotype was found a few times. The chain recombines TRBV21-1 with TRBJ2-3; the table's TRBD1 call for D was not verified on the DNA. TRBV21-1 corresponds to a pseudogene. The CDR3 has 21 amino acids. In DNA, the CDR3 is TGTGCCAGCAGCAAATTGTCGGGACAGGGGGCGCTTACCCAGCGTGAACCAACGCAGTATTTT. It translates to CASSKLSGQGALTQREPTQYF.

The chain carries TRBV5-1 and TRBJ1-2, with D unresolved. The germline V and J ends were trimmed by 0 bases and 2 bases, with 11 bases remaining between them. CDR1 SGHRS and CDR2 YFSETQ come from the germline V gene. The CDR3 loop spans 15 amino acids. The chain's CDR3 is CASSLGAKANYGYTF. The CDR3 coding sequence is TGCGCCAGCAGCTTGGGGGCCAAGGCGAACTATGGCTACACCTTC. The variable domain in full, completed from reference TRBV5-1 and TRBJ1-2, reads KAGVTQTPRYLIKTRGQQVTLSCSPISGHRSVSWYQQTPGQGLQFLFEYFSETQRNKGNFPGRFSGRQFSNSRSEMNVSTLELGDSALYLCASSLGAKANYGYTFGSGTRLTVV.

The chain carries TRBV7-9 and TRBJ2-1; 9 bases agree with TRBD1. The CDR3 runs to 15 residues. V gave up 3 bases and J gave up 8 bases; unmatched junction bases: 8. Germline CDR1 is SEHNR and CDR2 is FQNEAQ (reference sequence). This CDR3 reads CASSFTGGAGDEQFF. The CDR3 DNA reads TGTGCCAGCAGCTTTACAGGGGGCGCCGGCGATGAGCAGTTCTTC.